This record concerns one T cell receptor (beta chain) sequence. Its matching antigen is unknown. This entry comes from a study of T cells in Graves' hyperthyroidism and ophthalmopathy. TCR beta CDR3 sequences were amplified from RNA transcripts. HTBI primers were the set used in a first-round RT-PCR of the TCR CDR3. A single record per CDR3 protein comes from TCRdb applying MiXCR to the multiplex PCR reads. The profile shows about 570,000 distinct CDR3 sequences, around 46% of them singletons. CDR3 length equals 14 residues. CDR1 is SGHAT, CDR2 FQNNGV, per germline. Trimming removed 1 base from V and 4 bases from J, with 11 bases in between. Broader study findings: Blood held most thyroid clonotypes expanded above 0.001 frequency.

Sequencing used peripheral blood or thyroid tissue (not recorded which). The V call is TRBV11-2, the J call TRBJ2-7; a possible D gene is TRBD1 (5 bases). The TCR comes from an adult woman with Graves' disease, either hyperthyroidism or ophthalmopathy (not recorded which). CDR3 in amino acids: CASSLGAAGYEQYF. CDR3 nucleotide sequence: TGTGCCAGCAGCTTAGGGGCCGCAGGGTACGAGCAGTACTTC.